This entry lists 30 T cell receptor beta chains sequenced from one sample in a study of blood T cells in healthy people across ages. Through a sample-barcoded 5' primer and a J-beta primer mix, a second PCR was run for about 6 to 11 cycles. TCRdb redid the calling of the 5' RACE reads with MiXCR, one entry per CDR3 protein. The top ten clones hold roughly 8.2% of a sample with some 1.5 million distinct CDR3 sequences, roughly 28% of them seen once. Sequencing used blood. The receptor set was obtained from a woman younger than 45 in good health.

DNA of the CDR3: TGCGCCAGCAGCTCTTACTCCGGGACTAGCGTGAGGAGGGTCACAGATACGCAGTATTTT. This encodes CASSSYSGTSVRRVTDTQYF. The rearrangement links TRBV5-1 to TRBJ2-3; 10 bases map to TRBD2. CDR1 SGHRS and CDR2 YFSETQ come from the germline V gene. CDR3 length: 20 amino acids. V gave up 3 bases and J gave up 2 bases; unmatched junction bases: 18. The full variable domain, completed using reference TRBV5-1 and TRBJ2-3, is KAGVTQTPRYLIKTRGQQVTLSCSPISGHRSVSWYQQTPGQGLQFLFEYFSETQRNKGNFPGRFSGRQFSNSRSEMNVSTLELGDSALYLCASSSYSGTSVRRVTDTQYFGPGTRLTVL.

The sample holds many counts of this clonotype. This CDR3 is CAAKPRTGSSEAFF. The CDR3 DNA sequence: TGTGCCGCTAAGCCCAGAACAGGGTCTAGTGAAGCTTTCTTT. The chain is built from TRBV28 and TRBJ1-1; tentatively, D is TRBD1 (6 bases). With 11 bases removed from V and 7 bases from J, the gap between germline ends came to 23 bases. The V gene's germline CDR1 is MDHEN and CDR2 SYDVKM. The CDR3 is 14 amino acids.

This clonotype was seen a handful of times. This chain links TRBV6-1 with TRBJ2-7; D possibly corresponds to TRBD2 (7 bases). There are 14 residues in the CDR3. Germline loops: CDR1 MNHNS, CDR2 SASEGT. V gave up 5 bases and J gave up 3 bases, with 14 bases separating them. The CDR3 sequence: CASSRGASRYEQYF. The CDR3 nucleotides are TGTGCCAGCAGTCGGGGGGCTAGTCGCTACGAGCAGTACTTC.

The chain uses TRBV10-3 and TRBJ2-1; TRBD2 aligns across 12 bases. There are 16 residues in the CDR3. The junction had 10 bases not matched to a gene; V was cut back by 0 bases and J by 13 bases. The germline V gene has CDR1 ENHRY and CDR2 SYGVKD. CDR3 in DNA: TGTGCCATCAGTGAGTCGACTAGCGGGGGAAAAGAGACCCAGTTCTTC. Its translation: CAISESTSGGKETQFF.

The genes are TRBV5-1 and TRBJ2-1; 13 bases line up with TRBD2. Germline V gene sequence: CDR1 SGHRS, CDR2 YFSETQ. The CDR3 extends over 15 amino acids. V gave up 5 bases and J gave up 6 bases; unmatched junction bases: 5. Here the CDR3 DNA reads TGCGCCAGCAGACATACTAGCGGGGGGGTCAATGAGCAGTTCTTC. It specifies CASRHTSGGVNEQFF.

The rearrangement links TRBV5-1 to TRBJ2-7, with 13 bases identical to TRBD2. The CDR3 consists of 20 residues. V was clipped by 6 bases and J by 5 bases; unmatched bases: 23. Germline assignment: CDR1 SGHRS and CDR2 YFSETQ. The CDR3 protein is CASTKVAGGASLAGGNEQYF. DNA of the CDR3: TGCGCCAGCACGAAGGTAGCAGGGGGCGCGTCACTAGCGGGAGGGAACGAGCAGTACTTC.

This clonotype has a handful of counts. The chain is built from TRBV6-6 and TRBJ2-2, with D unclear. The CDR3 contains 14 residues. Trimming stripped 2 bases from V and 3 bases from J, with 7 bases between. CDR1 and CDR2 (germline): MNHNY, SVGAGI (reference sequence). CDR3 sequence reads: CASSYGRDTGELFF. The DNA for the CDR3 is TGTGCCAGCAGTTACGGTCGGGACACCGGGGAGCTGTTTTTT.

This clonotype was seen many times. The CDR3 protein is CASSPAAEQYF. The CDR3 coding sequence is TGTGCCAGCAGTCCCGCGGCTGAGCAGTACTTC. This chain links TRBV12-3 or TRBV12-4 with TRBJ2-7; D is unclear. V was shortened by 5 bases and J by 7 bases, with 9 bases between the two germline ends. This CDR3 comprises 11 residues.

The V call is TRBV4-1, the J call TRBJ1-1; weak D call: TRBD1 (5 bases). Trimming took 0 bases from V and 0 from J, leaving 17 bases between them. This CDR3 is 18 amino acids long. The germline V gene has CDR1 MGHRA and CDR2 YSYEKL. CDR3: CASSQDGEGAVMNTEAFF. The CDR3 bases are TGCGCCAGCAGCCAAGATGGGGAAGGGGCCGTTATGAACACTGAAGCTTTCTTT.

The V call is TRBV6-5, the J call TRBJ1-1; 7 positions agree with TRBD1. The CDR3 contains 14 residues. Germline lookup yields CDR1 MNHEY and CDR2 SVGAGI. V shed 6 bases, J shed 6 bases, and the junction held 10 bases outside the gene matches. The CDR3 reads CASSHRYRGPEAFF. The CDR3 region has the DNA TGTGCCAGCAGCCATCGGTACAGGGGCCCTGAAGCTTTCTTT.

At least ten counts were recorded for this clonotype. The J gene is TRBJ2-4, the V gene TRBV4-3; 8 bases map to TRBD2. This CDR3 comprises 15 residues. Per the germline V gene, CDR1 is LGHNA and CDR2 is YSLEER. Trimming at V came to 3 bases and at J to 7 bases, leaving 8 bases not matched to a gene. CDR3 sequence: CASSQDSGKGNIQYF. CDR3 DNA: TGCGCCAGCAGCCAGGATAGCGGGAAGGGGAACATTCAGTACTTC.

Concerning this clonotype itself: This sequence may be a read error, since a much larger clone differs from it by one base. The V gene is TRBV20-1, the J gene TRBJ2-3; D possibly corresponds to TRBD2 (5 bases). The CDR3 consists of 13 residues. The V gene lost 8 bases and the J gene lost 3 bases, with 15 bases spanning the gap. From germline, CDR1 is DFQATT and CDR2 SNEGSKA (reference sequence). This CDR3 reads CSTPDFATDTQYF. The CDR3 DNA reads as TGCAGTACTCCGGACTTCGCGACAGATACGCAGTATTTT.

This clonotype was seen more than once but under ten times. The chain links TRBV20-1 to TRBJ2-5; 7 bases are a match to TRBD2. Germline trimming cut 6 bases from V and 5 bases from J; bases unmatched to any gene: 9. The CDR3 runs 13 residues. Per the germline V gene, CDR1 is DFQATT and CDR2 is SNEGSKA (reference sequence). For the CDR3, the DNA is TGCAGTGCAGCTATAGGACTAGACGAGACCCAGTACTTC. Translation: CSAAIGLDETQYF.

The rearrangement joins TRBV2 to TRBJ2-5, with D unresolved. Germline V gene sequence: CDR1 SNHLY, CDR2 FYNNEI. V gave up 3 bases and J gave up 0 bases, with 5 bases separating them. The CDR3 sequence is 13 residues long. CDR3: CASSENNQETQYF. CDR3 nucleotide sequence: TGTGCCAGCAGTGAGAACAACCAAGAGACCCAGTACTTC.

Only a few counts were recorded for this clonotype. CDR3 residues: CASSRNYGTSGDTQYF. The CDR3 DNA reads TGTGCCAGCAGCCGAAACTATGGGACTAGCGGTGATACGCAGTATTTT. The V call is TRBV14, the J call TRBJ2-3; 11 bases are shared with TRBD2. With V trimmed by 4 bases and J by 6 bases, 9 bases remained unmatched. This CDR3 spans 16 amino acids. Germline V gene data show CDR1 as SGHDN and CDR2 as FVKESK.

This clonotype was observed a few times. This chain joins TRBV2 and TRBJ2-3; D is ambiguous. The CDR3 is 13 residues long. Germline lookup yields CDR1 SNHLY and CDR2 FYNNEI. V was clipped by 4 bases and J by 6 bases, with 11 bases between them. This chain's CDR3 is CASSGSTMDTQYF. The CDR3, as DNA: TGTGCCAGCAGTGGGAGTACGATGGATACGCAGTATTTT.

About this clonotype: The conserved phenylalanine or tryptophan is not found at the CDR3 terminus, so this likely reflects a read error. The chain has TRBV28 and TRBJ2-5, with 8 bases identical to TRBD2. Per germline, CDR1 MDHEN and CDR2 SYDVKM. Trimming cost V 5 bases and J 6 bases; bases outside gene matches: 14. The CDR3 is made up of 16 amino acids. In DNA form, the CDR3 reads TGTGCCAGCAGTCCCGCGAAACTAGCGGTGCAAAAGACCCAGTACCTC. It codes for CASSPAKLAVQKTQYL.

V usage is TRBV29-1 and J usage is TRBJ2-2; weak D call: TRBD1 (5 bases). The germline CDR1 and CDR2 sequences are SQVTM and ANQGSEA. The CDR3 runs to 14 residues. V lost 4 bases, J lost 0 bases, and 9 bases lay in between. In DNA, the CDR3 is TGCAGCGTTGGAAAGGGGTCGAACACCGGGGAGCTGTTTTTT. The encoded protein is CSVGKGSNTGELFF.

In this sample, this clonotype turned up a few times. The chain uses TRBV12-3 or TRBV12-4 and TRBJ1-5, with D tentatively TRBD1 (5 bases). Deletions cut 2 bases from V and 4 bases from J, with 12 bases between. The CDR3 contains 15 residues. In DNA form, the CDR3 reads TGTGCCAGCAGTTTATCAGGAGGGGCGAATCAGCCCCAGCATTTT. Its protein is CASSLSGGANQPQHF.

This clonotype occurred a few times. The V gene is TRBV5-1, the J gene TRBJ2-3; maybe TRBD1 (5 bases). CDR3 length: 16 residues. The V gene's germline CDR1 is SGHRS and CDR2 YFSETQ. V was trimmed by 4 bases and J by 6 bases, leaving 21 bases between them. CDR3 region: CASSLPTGPAFDTQYF. The CDR3 DNA sequence: TGCGCCAGCAGCCTACCCACAGGTCCTGCGTTCGATACGCAGTATTTT.

The chain couples TRBV7-9 to TRBJ2-5; D remains ambiguous. The CDR3 length is 15 residues. The V end was cut by 5 bases, the J end by 0 bases, with 13 bases between. Germline V gene sequence: CDR1 SEHNR, CDR2 FQNEAQ (reference sequence). CDR3 sequence: CASSPAAQYQETQYF. In nucleotides, the CDR3 is TGTGCCAGCAGCCCGGCGGCCCAGTACCAAGAGACCCAGTACTTC.

This chain joins TRBV14 and TRBJ1-4, with a weak D call TRBD1 (6 bases). The CDR3 has 14 amino acids. The germline gives CDR1 SGHDN, CDR2 FVKESK. Trimming took 3 bases from V and 5 from J, leaving 10 bases between them. The CDR3 loop is CASSHWDNNEKLFF. CDR3 nucleotide sequence: TGTGCCAGCAGCCATTGGGACAACAATGAAAAACTGTTTTTT.

This clonotype has at least ten counts. The V gene is TRBV5-1, the J gene TRBJ2-7; possible D gene TRBD2, 7 bases. V was trimmed by 4 bases and J by 5 bases, leaving 13 bases between them. Germline V CDR1 and CDR2: SGHRS, YFSETQ. This CDR3 has 13 residues. The CDR3 DNA follows: TGCGCCAGCAGCAGGGGGGGCCGCGACGAGCAGTACTTC. It specifies CASSRGGRDEQYF.

The genes are TRBV7-9 and TRBJ1-2, with 7 positions matching TRBD1. V was clipped by 7 bases and J by 6 bases; unmatched bases: 5. CDR3 length: 12 residues. Germline loops: CDR1 SEHNR, CDR2 FQNEAQ (reference sequence). CDR3 nucleotides: TGTGCCAGCACCCCGCAGGGGGATGGCTACACCTTC. It is translated as CASTPQGDGYTF.

The rearrangement uses TRBV20-1 and TRBJ1-2; 8 bases fit TRBD1. Trimming at V came to 5 bases and at J to 1 base, leaving 6 bases not matched to a gene. This CDR3 has 14 residues. Germline V gene sequence: CDR1 DFQATT, CDR2 SNEGSKA (reference sequence). The DNA for the CDR3 is TGCAGTGCTGATGGGACAGGAGTTAACTATGGCTACACCTTC. It encodes CSADGTGVNYGYTF.

This chain uses TRBV10-3 with TRBJ2-1, with 13 bases fitting TRBD2. The J call is in doubt because the DNA end fits TRBJ2-7 better. Germline CDR1 is ENHRY and CDR2 is SYGVKD. The CDR3 length is 15 residues. In nucleotides, the CDR3 is TGTGCCATCAGTAGGACTAGCGGGAGCTACAATGAGCAGTACTTC. This codes for CAISRTSGSYNEQYF.

This chain joins TRBV10-3 and TRBJ2-3, with 7 bases that match TRBD1. Trimming cost V 6 bases and J 0 bases; bases outside gene matches: 3. The CDR3 runs to 14 residues. Germline loops: CDR1 ENHRY, CDR2 SYGVKD. In nucleotides, the CDR3 is TGTGCCATCAGCACGGGACAGAGCACAGATACGCAGTATTTT. This codes for CAISTGQSTDTQYF.

This clonotype was seen only a few times. The chain employs TRBV5-1 and TRBJ2-7, with 7 bases identical to TRBD1. The CDR3 is 13 residues long. V gave up 4 bases and J gave up 9 bases; unmatched junction bases: 10. Per the germline V gene, CDR1 is SGHRS and CDR2 is YFSETQ. The CDR3 DNA follows: TGCGCCAGCAGCCCTCGACAGGGAGAAGGGCAGTACTTC. Translating it yields CASSPRQGEGQYF.

This clonotype was counted at least ten times. V gene TRBV6-5 combines with J gene TRBJ2-7, with D uncertain. V gave up 7 bases and J gave up 7 bases, with 17 bases separating them. The CDR3 runs 13 residues. The V gene's germline CDR1 is MNHEY and CDR2 SVGAGI. CDR3 nucleotides: TGTGCCAGCACCTCCTCGGACGTGTGGGAGCAGTACTTC. Protein product: CASTSSDVWEQYF.

The chain couples TRBV19 to TRBJ2-1, with a tentative D call TRBD2 (6 bases). Trimming removed 5 bases from V and 3 bases from J, with 14 bases in between. Germline loops: CDR1 LNHDA, CDR2 SQIVND (reference sequence). The CDR3 spans 15 residues. The CDR3 DNA sequence: TGTGCCAGTAGTGGGAGGAAGGGGAGCTACAATGAGCAGTTCTTC. This codes for CASSGRKGSYNEQFF.